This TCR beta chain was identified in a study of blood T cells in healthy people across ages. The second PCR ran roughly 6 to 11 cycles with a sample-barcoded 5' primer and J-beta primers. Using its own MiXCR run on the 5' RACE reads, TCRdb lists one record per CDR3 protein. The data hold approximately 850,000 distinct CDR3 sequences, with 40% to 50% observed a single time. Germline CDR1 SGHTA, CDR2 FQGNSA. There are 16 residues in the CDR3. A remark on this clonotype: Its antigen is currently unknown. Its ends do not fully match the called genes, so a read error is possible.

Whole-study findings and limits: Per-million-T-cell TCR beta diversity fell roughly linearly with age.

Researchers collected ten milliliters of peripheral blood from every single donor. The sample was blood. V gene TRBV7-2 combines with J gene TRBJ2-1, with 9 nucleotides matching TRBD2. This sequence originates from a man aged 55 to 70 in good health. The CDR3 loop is CVSSLAAGGNYNEQFF. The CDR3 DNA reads TGTGTCAGCAGCTTAGCGGCGGGGGGGAATTACAATGAGCAGTTCTTC. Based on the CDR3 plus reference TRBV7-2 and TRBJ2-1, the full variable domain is GAGVSQSPSNKVTEKGKDVELRCDPISGHTALYWYRQSLGQGLEFLIYFQGNSAPDKSGLPSDRFSAERTGGSVSTLTIQRTQQEDSAVYLCVSSLAAGGNYNEQFFGPGTRLTVL.